What follows describes a single T cell receptor beta chain. No cognate antigen has been identified for it. Base qualities are not at hand, and no much larger clone is one base apart. These data are taken from a study of shared clonotypes between healthy human individuals (dated by TCRdb to the early 2020s). A note on the overall study: A few men and a couple of women, aged 18 to 49 years, made up the cohort. Per donor, three plates each were used for CD4 naive and CD4 memory, two for CD8 naive, and one for CD8 memory. Blood TCR repertoires of roughly 5 healthy adults were deeply sequenced to estimate repertoire size and the extent of clonotype sharing between individuals. Different laboratories and diverse techniques were used to prepare libraries and sequence TCR repertoires, to increase sequencing depth and limit assay-specific biases. Each donor's leukapheresis produced roughly between about 0.9 and 9.5 billion PBMCs. Study-wide conclusions, independent of this receptor: Across a few donors, approximately 5% of naive CD4, 3.5% of naive CD8, about 2.3% of memory CD4, and approximately 0.4% of memory CD8 clonotypes were shared. Only blood was sampled, and tissue TCR repertoires likely differ from those in blood. The small number of donors limited the genetic and exposure-history diversity represented. Pairwise subsampling indicated that sequencing depth was expected to affect the degree of clonotype sharing among donors. Larger estimated clonotype richness was generally found for naive subsets than for memory subsets. Compared with non-shared clonotypes, the clonotypes found in all four sorted-subset donors had higher generation probabilities. Even with the large sequencing depth, rarefaction of the sorted-subset datasets indicated that sequencing was incomplete.

Its CDR3 holds 14 amino acids, cysteine through phenylalanine. The kept DNA is CDR3 alone, 42 bases in frame from the first base. V is reduced by 3 bases and J by 7 bases, leaving a spacing of 13 bases between them. For CDR1 and CDR2, the germline V gene lists MNHNS and SASEGT. Using the deep immunoSEQ assay, multiplex PCR amplified TCR CDR3 regions from genomic DNA. Extracted genomic DNA from each cell subset was distributed evenly across all wells of several immunoSEQ 96-well plates, and each plate was treated as a replicate. Each replicate PCR for sorted subsets received approximately 200 ng genomic DNA, equal to 28,000 or so T cell genomes. Purified libraries were quantified with a Qubit 3.0 fluorometer, sized on a Bioanalyzer 2100, and re-quantified with the KAPA Library Quantification kit. Each immunoSEQ 96-well plate was sequenced on its own single-read 150-cycle Illumina NextSeq 550 flow cell. The original pipeline was this. The immunoSEQ output contained only junctional sequences without quality scores, so filtering could not match that applied to full-length reads. To assign V/J genes and CDR3, sequences were annotated using PyIR, a Python wrapper for IgBLAST v1.9, with IMGT germline references. Reads with weak V/J assignments (E-value above 1e-6), missing CDR3, stop codons, out-of-frame junctions, or ambiguous translated residues were removed. V3J clonotypes were defined as sequences sharing the same inferred V gene, J gene, and CDR3 amino acid sequence. To compute the percentage overlap between repertoires, the number of shared unique clonotypes was divided by the size of the smaller repertoire. RTK rarefaction, the Chao1 estimator, and Recon v2.1 estimates of unobserved clonotypes were used to assess repertoire richness. Generation probabilities were computed with OLGA for all TCRbeta clonotypes obtained by the gDNA method from several donors. TCRdb mirrors the immuneACCESS table, restricted to in-frame sequences. Some clones are absent from its copies; in checked studies, under half trace to an unresolved V gene, and the reason for the others is unknown. For V, J and clone size, that table is used; D and trimming come from the DNA. A total of more than 1 million clones appear in this sample, about 84% of them only once. Together, the top ten hold approximately 0.5% of the sample.

Donors were healthy HIV-negative adults with no recently reported acute infections or vaccinations. Every donor was a Caucasian adult residing in Nashville, Tennessee, USA. CD4+ T cells were enriched through magnetic negative selection, after which naive cells were positively selected on CD45RA and the remaining negative fraction served as the memory subset. After blood collection by leukapheresis, PBMCs were isolated using Ficoll-Histopaque density gradient centrifugation and then cryopreserved in the vapor phase of liquid nitrogen. Analytical flow cytometry was used to check the purity and quantity of every magnetically sorted T cell population. Genomic DNA was isolated from each sorted fraction and quantified by UV absorbance on a Nanodrop 2000c.

The V and J genes are TRBV6-1 and TRBJ1-5; the D gene lacks a confident call. Sequenced input: memory CD4+ T cells from PBMCs. In the paper's terms, the cell subset or site label means: CD45RA-negative fraction. This clonotype was sampled from a man between 18 and 35 years old in good health. Some clones in this sample may be carry-over from other donors' samples. The CDR3 in this case is CASSEVPVGQPQHF. The DNA sequence is given as TGTGCCAGCAGTGAGGTCCCGGTGGGCCAGCCCCAGCATTTT.